This TCR beta chain stems from a study of T cell responses to AZD1222 COVID-19 vaccine (dated by TCRdb to the early 2020s). Study-level background: AZD1222 recipients given second doses at about 4 weeks or at about 12 weeks were pooled, since spike-specific TCR depth and breadth were not found to differ between the two schedules. TCR sequencing covered roughly 230 trial participants: 200 to 220 given two doses of AZD1222 and approximately 25 given two doses of MenACWY control vaccine. Trial participants were enrolled by age into 18-55, 56-69 and 70-plus year subgroups, with roughly 160, 29 and 62 TCR-sequenced participants respectively.

The time point label, read with the paper, signifies: baseline before first vaccination. Vaccinee samples were obtained from the UK trials COV001 and COV002, which included a single-blind randomized controlled phase 2/3 trial of AZD1222 (ChAdOx1 nCoV-19) in healthy adults. For TCRbeta chain sequencing, PBMC samples from trial participants were taken at day 0 and at day 28 after the second dose. Broader findings and caveats from the paper: Conclusions about previously exposed vaccinees are limited, since just a handful of AZD1222 recipients were seropositive for SARS-CoV-2 at baseline. After two AZD1222 doses, both the breadth and the depth of spike-specific TCRs were significantly higher than at day 0 and than in MenACWY recipients. In the small 56-69-year group, the increase in depth fell short of significance, most likely because of low power. The whole spike protein was spanned by vaccine-associated CD4 TCRs, and dominant responses were seen in regions 160-218 and 743-854. No day 14 peak-response samples were available, so repertoires were characterized only after the peak T cell response. Participants were mostly white British and included more females than males, and it was suggested by the authors that clonal diversity may have been underestimated. Nearly half of unique spike-specific TCRs reportedly recognized epitopes outside regions mutated in the B.1.351 and B.1.1.7 variants.

Of note for this clone: The target of this receptor is not known. Per-base quality was not reported, and no clone a single base away is much larger than it.

The V and J ends are trimmed by 1 base and 7 bases, leaving 9 bases between them. Including the terminal cysteine and phenylalanine, the CDR3 comprises 14 residues. Of all the DNA, just the CDR3 is kept, 42 bases in frame from base 1. The germline V gene gives CDR1 as SGHRS and CDR2 as YFSETQ. The CDR3 regions of human TCRbeta chains were analyzed by immunosequencing. The paper's processing steps were these. TCRs in the repertoires were compared against a reference library of SARS-CoV-2-specific TCRs that had been generated with the MIRA antigen-specificity platform. Breadth was defined as the fraction of unique TCRs that were SARS-CoV-2-associated. Depth was defined as the fraction of total T cells that were SARS-CoV-2-associated. Using the MIRA data, every spike-specific TCR was mapped to the spike region that the TCR reacted to and assigned to either a CD4 or a CD8 class. Log10-transformed breadth and depth values were compared by one-way ANOVA with Sidak's multiple comparisons tests. The clones in this table, taken by TCRdb from immuneACCESS, are in-frame only. Not every clone is retained; where verified, under half of the shortfall comes from an unresolved V gene, and the cause of the rest is unknown. V and J calls and clone size follow that table, whereas D and trimming were derived from the DNA. The sample table holds 70,000 or so clones, of which approximately 88% were seen once. In total, the top ten clones hold approximately 19% of the sample.

The V and J segments used are TRBV5-1 and TRBJ1-6; the D gene remains uncertain. The specimen was peripheral blood, collected on day 0 of AZD1222 vaccination. This TCR derives from an adult in good health. Read as DNA, the sequence is TGCGCCAGCAGCTTGATGTCGGAGAATTCACCCCTCCACTTT. This yields the protein CASSLMSENSPLHF.